This T cell receptor beta chain was found in a study of T cell repertoires in cytomegalovirus infection. On the study more broadly: Recently identified HLA-C-restricted CMV epitopes and well-studied HLA-B-restricted CMV epitopes were used by the study. General study results and limits: In two of eight donors, the top clonotype was HLA-C-restricted CMV-specific.

Of note for this clonotype: Its antigen remains unknown.

From germline, CDR1 is MDHEN and CDR2 SYDVKM. V lost 2 bases and J lost 5; bases outside the gene matches: 7. The CDR3 length is 17 residues. One entry per CDR3 protein results from TCRdb running MiXCR on the reads. The table has some 200,000 distinct CDR3 sequences, 30% to 45% seen once. The TCR was taken from a human donor in good health (CMV status not recorded). Some clones in this sample may be carry-over from other donors' samples. The sequences come from CD8+ T cells from cultured PBMCs, collected from culture after CMV antigen stimulation. The chain joins TRBV28 to TRBJ2-1, with 12 bases matching TRBD2. The CDR3 sequence: CASSLRLAGGPDNEQFF. CDR3 nucleotide sequence: TGTGCCAGCAGTTTAAGGCTAGCGGGAGGGCCCGACAATGAGCAGTTCTTC.